These 19 T cell receptor beta chains share one sample of origin, sequenced in a study of blood T cell repertoires in COVID-19. TCRdb keeps only in-frame clones here, not all; method: immunoSEQ multiplex PCR. Among around 460,000 clones listed, 80% to 90% were seen once. Sequencing was done on a sample of peripheral blood. These receptors were obtained from a man aged 18 to 29 with COVID-19, enrolled during active disease.

The CDR3 DNA is TGTGCCAGTGGCGCGGGGGACCAAGAGACCCAGTACTTC. Its translation is CASGAGDQETQYF. V usage is TRBV19 and J usage is TRBJ2-5; 7 bases align to TRBD2. Germline V gives CDR1 LNHDA, CDR2 SQIVND (reference sequence). The V and J ends lost 8 bases and 0 bases, in that order; junction bases with no gene match: 3. There are 13 residues in the CDR3. Full variable domain (outside the CDR3, taken from reference TRBV19 and TRBJ2-5): DGGITQSPKYLFRKEGQNVTLSCEQNLNHDAMYWYRQDPGQGLRLIYYSQIVNDFQKGDIAEGYSVSREKKESFPLTVTSAQKNPTAFYLCASGAGDQETQYFGPGTRLLVL.

V is TRBV19 and J is TRBJ1-2; possible D gene TRBD1, 5 bases. Trimming shortened V by 10 bases and J by 8 bases, and 20 bases separated the two germline ends. The CDR3 extends over 13 amino acids. Germline V gene lookup returns CDR1 LNHDA and CDR2 SQIVND (reference sequence). CDR3 sequence reads: CATSPTREQGYTF. CDR3 DNA: TGTGCCACGTCCCCAACCAGGGAACAGGGCTACACCTTC.

Here the CDR3 reads CASSHGLVRSNIQYF. The CDR3 DNA sequence: TGTGCCAGCAGCCACGGACTCGTACGGTCAAACATTCAGTACTTC. V and J are TRBV14 and TRBJ2-4; D possibly corresponds to TRBD2 (5 bases). Germline V gene lookup returns CDR1 SGHDN and CDR2 FVKESK. The CDR3 consists of 15 residues. V dropped 3 bases and J dropped 6 bases, with 15 bases sitting between them.

J is TRBJ2-7 and V is TRBV7-9; TRBD2 matches 14 bases. The CDR3 spans 18 residues. V lost 5 bases, J lost 3 bases, and 12 bases stayed unmatched. Germline V CDR1 and CDR2: SEHNR, FQNEAQ (reference sequence). CDR3 bases: TGTGCCAGCAGCATAGGGACTAGCGGGAGCGTCTCAGACTACGAGCAGTACTTC. Amino acid sequence: CASSIGTSGSVSDYEQYF.

This rearrangement joins TRBV5-4 to TRBJ1-1; a weak D match, TRBD1 (5 bases). V was clipped by 0 bases and J by 10 bases, with 10 bases between them. The CDR3 has 12 residues. Per the germline V gene, CDR1 is SGHNT and CDR2 is YYREEE (reference sequence). The DNA of the CDR3 is TGTGCCAGCAGCTTGGCCGGGGGACTAGCTTTCTTT. Translating gives CASSLAGGLAFF.

The chain employs TRBV7-8 and TRBJ2-7, with 7 bases lining up with TRBD1. V was clipped by 3 bases and J by 4 bases; unmatched bases: 6. The CDR3 extends over 14 amino acids. Germline loops: CDR1 SGHVS, CDR2 FQNEAQ. This chain's CDR3 is CASSLTGTGYEQYF. The DNA for the CDR3 is TGTGCCAGCAGCTTGACAGGGACGGGTTACGAGCAGTACTTC.

The chain is built from TRBV2 and TRBJ2-5; D is perhaps TRBD1 (5 bases). The CDR3 has 12 residues. Trimming removed 3 bases at V and 5 bases at J, with 7 bases between. Germline assignment: CDR1 SNHLY and CDR2 FYNNEI. CDR3 nucleotides: TGTGCCAGCAGTGAGCCAGGGGAGACCCAGTACTTC. Translating it yields CASSEPGETQYF.

This clone appeared a single time. Additional DNA sequences in this sample encode the identical CDR3. The rearrangement links TRBV27 to TRBJ1-1, with D unresolved. Trimming cost V 2 bases and J 1 base, with 5 bases left between them. This CDR3 is 13 amino acids long. CDR1 and CDR2 (germline): MNHEY, SMNVEV (reference sequence). The CDR3 loop is CASSLAGNTEAFF. In nucleotides, the CDR3 is TGTGCCAGCAGTTTAGCCGGGAACACTGAAGCTTTCTTT.

This chain uses TRBV7-8 with TRBJ2-5; 15 nucleotides align to TRBD2. The CDR3 extends over 20 amino acids. In germline, CDR1 is SGHVS, CDR2 FQNEAQ. Losses at the gene ends were 5 bases for V and 7 bases for J; bases not matched to a gene: 20. For the CDR3, the DNA is TGTGCCAGCAGCCCTAGGGGTCTCGGGACTAGCGGGAGGTGGGGGGTGACCCAGTACTTC. It is translated as CASSPRGLGTSGRWGVTQYF.

With regard to this clone: This may arise from a read error, as a much more abundant clone is one base away. This chain uses TRBV4-2 with TRBJ2-2; no reliable D call. Germline lookup yields CDR1 LGHNA and CDR2 YNFKEQ. CDR3 length equals 12 residues. Trimming left V 4 bases short and J 3 bases short, with 3 bases between. As DNA, the CDR3 is TGTGCCAGCAGCCCTTACACCGGGGAGCTGTTTTTT. Its translation: CASSPYTGELFF.

This chain joins TRBV25-1 and TRBJ2-3; 9 bases are shared with TRBD2. This CDR3 is 16 amino acids long. CDR1 and CDR2 (germline): MGHDK, SYGVNS. The ends lost 0 bases at V and 4 bases at J; junction bases unmatched: 5. CDR3 residues: CASSEYGSGRSDTQYF. The CDR3, as DNA: TGTGCCAGCAGTGAATATGGGAGCGGGAGGTCAGATACGCAGTATTTT. The complete variable domain, with remaining parts taken from reference TRBV25-1 and TRBJ2-3, reads EADIYQTPRYLVIGTGKKITLECSQTMGHDKMYWYQQDPGMELHLIHYSYGVNSTEKGDLSSESTVSRIRTEHFPLTLESARPSHTSQYLCASSEYGSGRSDTQYFGPGTRLTVL.

CDR3 protein: CASSPSGTDTQYF. CDR3 bases: TGTGCCAGCAGCCCCTCGGGGACAGATACGCAGTATTTT. The chain carries TRBV13 and TRBJ2-3, with TRBD2 as a possible D gene (5 bases). The germline V gene has CDR1 PRHDT and CDR2 FYEKMQ (reference sequence). This CDR3 comprises 13 residues. The ends were cut back, 5 bases at V and 3 bases at J, with 9 bases in the middle.

This clone was recorded only once. The chain has TRBV27 and TRBJ2-1; 13 bases are a match to TRBD2. From germline, CDR1 is MNHEY and CDR2 SMNVEV (reference sequence). This CDR3 comprises 16 residues. V was pared by 5 bases and J by 10 bases, with 11 bases of the junction left unmatched. CDR3 protein: CASSLWTSGGVGEQFF. Here the CDR3 DNA reads TGTGCCAGCAGTCTCTGGACTAGCGGGGGTGTAGGCGAGCAGTTCTTC.

The rearrangement links TRBV5-1 to TRBJ2-3; TRBD2 matches at 9 bases. Per germline, CDR1 SGHRS and CDR2 YFSETQ. The CDR3 sequence is 16 residues long. J was trimmed by 4 bases and V by 4 bases; bases with no gene match: 10. CDR3 sequence: CASSETSGLGADTQYF. The CDR3 DNA follows: TGCGCCAGCAGCGAGACTAGCGGCCTAGGGGCAGATACGCAGTATTTT.

The chain combines TRBV5-3 with TRBJ2-7; 11 bases agree with TRBD1. TRBV5-3 is flagged as an ORF with uncertain function. CDR3 length: 14 amino acids. The V and J ends lost 9 bases and 6 bases, in that order; junction bases with no gene match: 11. The CDR3 region is CATPLRTGGLEQYF. The CDR3 DNA reads TGTGCCACTCCCCTCCGGACAGGGGGCCTCGAGCAGTACTTC.

V gene TRBV24-1 combines with J gene TRBJ2-1; 13 bases agree with TRBD2. CDR3 size: 19 residues. J was trimmed by 5 bases and V by 3 bases; bases with no gene match: 12. Germline V gene sequence: CDR1 KGHDR, CDR2 SFDVKD. The CDR3 loop reads CATSDRGLAGKGGDNEQFF. The CDR3 bases are TGTGCCACCAGTGATCGGGGACTAGCGGGAAAAGGAGGCGACAATGAGCAGTTCTTC.

This chain links TRBV30 with TRBJ2-7; D might be TRBD2 (5 bases). CDR3 size: 13 residues. V dropped 2 bases and J dropped 3 bases, with 11 bases sitting between them. CDR1 and CDR2 from the germline V gene are GTSNPN and SVGIG (reference sequence). In DNA form, the CDR3 reads TGTGCCTGGAGTTTTCGAGGGAGCTACGAGCAGTACTTC. Protein: CAWSFRGSYEQYF.

The chain couples TRBV5-4 to TRBJ1-6, with 9 bases identical to TRBD1. CDR3 length: 15 residues. V lost 7 bases and J lost 10; bases outside the gene matches: 12. The germline gives CDR1 SGHNT, CDR2 YYREEE (reference sequence). The CDR3 sequence is CASQRGQGWESPLHF. DNA for the CDR3: TGTGCCAGCCAGAGGGGACAGGGTTGGGAATCACCCCTCCACTTT.

The CDR3 nucleotides are TGTGCCTGGAGCGGAGACAGGCGATCCTACGAGCAGTACTTC. This gives the protein CAWSGDRRSYEQYF. The chain links TRBV30 to TRBJ2-7; TRBD1 is a possible D gene (6 bases). The CDR3 contains 14 residues. The V gene lost 3 bases and the J gene lost 1 base, with 13 bases spanning the gap. Germline CDR1 and CDR2: GTSNPN and SVGIG (reference sequence).